This TCR beta chain was found in a study of blood T cell repertoires in COVID-19. Method: immunoSEQ multiplex PCR; TCRdb's copy keeps in-frame clones and lacks some. Among roughly 220,000 clones, roughly 84% were seen once, and the ten largest hold around 6.5%. The sequence was collected from a woman aged 40 to 55 who had recovered from COVID-19. The sample taken for sequencing was PBMCs or T cells enriched from blood (not recorded which).

CDR3 in amino acids: CASSYGLAGTEQFF. The CDR3, as DNA: TGTGCCAGCAGCTATGGACTAGCGGGCACTGAGCAGTTCTTC. The gene calls are TRBV7-2 and TRBJ2-1, with 11 nucleotides matching TRBD2. Looked up from germline, CDR1 is SGHTA and CDR2 is FQGNSA. J gave up 9 bases and V 4 bases, and 5 bases lay outside the gene matches. The CDR3 consists of 14 residues.